This is a list of T cell receptor beta chains from one sample in a study of blood T cell repertoires in COVID-19. Method: immunoSEQ multiplex PCR; TCRdb's copy keeps in-frame clones and lacks some. The data hold roughly 55,000 clones, with roughly 80% observed a single time. Material for sequencing was peripheral blood. The receptor source for this set is a woman aged 55-69 years with acute or convalescent COVID-19. Both conserved end residues are part of each CDR3. A D gene is named only where the DNA matches it firmly. Some rows have no size entry. The others give once, few or many, or a class for an expanded clone.

V: TRBV6-5
D: NA
size: few
J: TRBJ1-5
DNA: TGTGCCAGCAGCCAGGGTACCAATCAGCCCCAGCATTTT
CDR3: CASSQGTNQPQHF

V: TRBV7-3
D: NA
size: once
J: TRBJ1-2
DNA: TGTGCCAGCAGCTCCCTCCCGTCAGGGGATGGCTACACCTTC
CDR3: CASSSLPSGDGYTF

V: TRBV6-5
D: NA
size: NA
J: TRBJ1-1
DNA: TGTGCCAGCACCCCAAGACAGGATTTGAGCACTGAAGCTTTCTTT
CDR3: CASTPRQDLSTEAFF

V: TRBV5-6
D: NA
size: few
J: TRBJ1-3
DNA: TGTGCCAGCAGCTTCTTCTCTGGAAACACCATATATTTT
CDR3: CASSFFSGNTIYF

V: TRBV28
D: NA
size: NA
J: TRBJ1-2
DNA: TGTGCCAGCACCCCGGGACTCAAAAACGGCTACACCTTC
CDR3: CASTPGLKNGYTF

V: TRBV18
D: NA
size: NA
J: TRBJ2-1
DNA: TGTGCCAGCTCACCGACAGAAGAGCAGTTCTTC
CDR3: CASSPTEEQFF

V: TRBV9
D: TRBD2
size: NA
J: TRBJ2-3
DNA: TGTGCCAGCAGCGCCTTGATCCTGGCGGGGGGCACAGATACGCAGTATTTT
CDR3: CASSALILAGGTDTQYF

V: TRBV4-1
D: TRBD1
size: NA
J: TRBJ2-7
DNA: TGCGCCAGCAGCTCCACCGGGACAGGGGTTCGCGAGCAGTACTTC
CDR3: CASSSTGTGVREQYF

V: TRBV30
D: NA
size: NA
J: TRBJ2-6
DNA: TGTGCCTGGAGGGCCAGGGTATCCGGGGCCAACGTCCTGACTTTC
CDR3: CAWRARVSGANVLTF

V: TRBV18
D: NA
size: NA
J: TRBJ1-1
DNA: TGTGCCAGTCGTAGACAGGAGAGCACTGAAGCTTTCTTT
CDR3: CASRRQESTEAFF

V: TRBV6-5
D: NA
size: NA
J: TRBJ1-6
DNA: TGTGCCAGCAGTTCCGGGTTTAGGTCACCCCTCCACTTT
CDR3: CASSSGFRSPLHF

V: TRBV19
D: TRBD1
size: few
J: TRBJ1-2
DNA: TGTGCCAGTAGTATACGGGCCGGGACAGGGTTAGGCTACACCTTC
CDR3: CASSIRAGTGLGYTF

V: TRBV11-1
D: NA
size: NA
J: TRBJ1-4
DNA: TGTGCCAGCAGCCCGGTGGGGCCTAATGAAAAACTGTTTTTT
CDR3: CASSPVGPNEKLFF

V: TRBV29-1
D: TRBD1
size: NA
J: TRBJ2-1
DNA: TGCAGCGGCAGGGGGCGAGGGAATGAGCAGTTCTTC
CDR3: CSGRGRGNEQFF

V: TRBV5-4
D: NA
size: NA
J: TRBJ1-2
DNA: TGTGCCAGCAGCGAACGGACGCAGGGCTATGGCTACACCTTC
CDR3: CASSERTQGYGYTF

V: TRBV9
D: TRBD1
size: NA
J: TRBJ1-4
DNA: TGTGCCAGCAGCCCCCCAGGGGGTGAAAAACTGTTTTTT
CDR3: CASSPPGGEKLFF

V: TRBV7-3
D: TRBD2
size: once
J: TRBJ2-2
DNA: TGTGCCAGCAGCTTAATCGGGGGGAGCGGTACCGGGGAGCTGTTTTTT
CDR3: CASSLIGGSGTGELFF

V: TRBV18
D: NA
size: NA
J: TRBJ2-2
DNA: TGTGCCAGCTCTCCGACAGGCGCCGGGGAGCTGTTTTTT
CDR3: CASSPTGAGELFF

V: TRBV6-5
D: NA
size: NA
J: TRBJ1-1
DNA: TGTGCCAGCCCCAGGGAGGGTGTCACTGAAGCTTTCTTT
CDR3: CASPREGVTEAFF

V: TRBV7-8
D: TRBD1
size: once
J: TRBJ1-1
DNA: TGTGCCAGCAGCTTACTACCCTGGGACAGGTTGAAGAAGACTGAAGCTTTCTTT
CDR3: CASSLLPWDRLKKTEAFF

V: TRBV9
D: NA
size: NA
J: TRBJ1-3
DNA: TGTGCCAGCAGGCCAGACTCTGGAAACACCATATATTTT
CDR3: CASRPDSGNTIYF

V: TRBV4-2
D: NA
size: NA
J: TRBJ1-1
DNA: TGTGCCAGCAGCCCCAGAGCGGGGGGAGGGAACACTGAAGCTTTCTTT
CDR3: CASSPRAGGGNTEAFF

V: TRBV27
D: TRBD1
size: NA
J: TRBJ1-2
DNA: TGTGCCAGCAGTCGAACCTGGGACAGCTCGGCGGGCTACACCTTC
CDR3: CASSRTWDSSAGYTF

V: TRBV19
D: NA
size: NA
J: TRBJ1-6
DNA: TGTGCCAGTACCCACAGGGCCGGCTCGGATTCACCCCTCCACTTT
CDR3: CASTHRAGSDSPLHF

V: TRBV28
D: NA
size: NA
J: TRBJ1-5
DNA: TGTGCCAGCAGCTCCTTGTCAGGGAGGGGATTGGATGCCCAGCATTTT
CDR3: CASSSLSGRGLDAQHF

V: TRBV6-1
D: TRBD1
size: NA
J: TRBJ2-3
DNA: TGTGCCAGCAGTGATCGGGACAGGGGTACGCAGTATTTT
CDR3: CASSDRDRGTQYF

V: TRBV6-2/TRBV6-3
D: NA
size: NA
J: TRBJ2-5
DNA: TGTGCCAGCAGTTACTACGGAGGGAAAGAGACCCAGTACTTC
CDR3: CASSYYGGKETQYF

V: TRBV9
D: TRBD1
size: few
J: TRBJ1-2
DNA: TGTGCCAGCAGCGAGGGGGCGGGAGGGTTCTATGGCTACACCTTC
CDR3: CASSEGAGGFYGYTF

V: TRBV29-1
D: NA
size: NA
J: TRBJ2-2
DNA: TGCAGCGTTACTACAGGGAAACCGAACACCGGGGAGCTGTTTTTT
CDR3: CSVTTGKPNTGELFF

V: TRBV7-8
D: NA
size: NA
J: TRBJ1-2
DNA: TGTGCCAGCAGCCCGACAGGACCGGGCTACACCTTC
CDR3: CASSPTGPGYTF

V: TRBV30
D: TRBD1
size: NA
J: TRBJ2-5
DNA: TGTGCCTGGACCCGGGACAGTAGAGAGACCCAGTACTTC
CDR3: CAWTRDSRETQYF

V: TRBV28
D: TRBD1
size: NA
J: TRBJ2-7
DNA: TGTGCCAGCAGTTCGACAGGACAGGGGCGCCCCTACGAGCAGTACTTC
CDR3: CASSSTGQGRPYEQYF

V: TRBV27
D: NA
size: NA
J: TRBJ2-1
DNA: TGTGCCAGCAGCCTCCAGGGCTACTCGCCCTACAATGAGCAGTTCTTC
CDR3: CASSLQGYSPYNEQFF

V: TRBV3-1/TRBV3-2
D: NA
size: NA
J: TRBJ1-2
DNA: TGTGCCAGCAGCCAAGCACGCAGCGACTATGGCTACACCTTC
CDR3: CASSQARSDYGYTF

V: TRBV28
D: TRBD2
size: NA
J: TRBJ2-7
DNA: TGTGCCAGCAGTCAGGGGACTAGCGGGGGCTCCTACGAGCAGTACTTC
CDR3: CASSQGTSGGSYEQYF

V: TRBV7-2
D: NA
size: NA
J: TRBJ1-4
DNA: TGTGCCAGCAGCTTAGCCAGGGGTAACGAAAAACTGTTTTTT
CDR3: CASSLARGNEKLFF

V: TRBV21-1
D: NA
size: NA
J: TRBJ1-6
DNA: TGTGCCAGCAGCGGCATCTGTTATGGGGCGGCTAATTCACCCCTCCACTTT
CDR3: CASSGICYGAANSPLHF

V: TRBV11-3
D: NA
size: once
J: TRBJ2-5
DNA: TGTGCCAGCAGCATATCGGGGTACCCGGAGACCCAGTACTTC
CDR3: CASSISGYPETQYF

V: TRBV10-2
D: NA
size: NA
J: TRBJ1-5
DNA: TGCGCCAGCAGTGGCAGTCATAGCAATCAGCCCCAGCATTTT
CDR3: CASSGSHSNQPQHF

V: TRBV2
D: TRBD1
size: NA
J: TRBJ2-7
DNA: TGTGCCAGCACGCAAGGGGGCCGTACCTACGAGCAGTACTTC
CDR3: CASTQGGRTYEQYF

V: TRBV27
D: NA
size: NA
J: TRBJ1-1
DNA: TGTGCCAGCAGTTTAACAGTGAACACTGAAGCTTTCTTT
CDR3: CASSLTVNTEAFF

V: TRBV5-3
D: TRBD1
size: NA
J: TRBJ1-5
DNA: TGTGCCAGAAAGGGACAGGGGGAGTACCAGCCCCAGCATTTT
CDR3: CARKGQGEYQPQHF

V: TRBV7-4
D: NA
size: NA
J: TRBJ2-3
DNA: TGTGCCAGCAGCCCCCGCTGCCGGGACTCCGACACAGATACGCAGTATTTT
CDR3: CASSPRCRDSDTDTQYF

V: TRBV2
D: NA
size: NA
J: TRBJ1-4
DNA: TGTGCCAGCAGTGACAGACAGGCTAATGAAAAACTGTTTTTT
CDR3: CASSDRQANEKLFF

V: TRBV3-1/TRBV3-2
D: NA
size: NA
J: TRBJ1-4
DNA: TGTGCCAGCAGCCTCATCTTCGGAGGCGGCAATGAAAAACTGTTTTTT
CDR3: CASSLIFGGGNEKLFF

V: TRBV18
D: NA
size: few
J: TRBJ1-2
DNA: TGTGCCAGCTCACCGGTGGGGACACCCAAAAACTATGGCTACACCTTC
CDR3: CASSPVGTPKNYGYTF

V: TRBV4-2
D: NA
size: NA
J: TRBJ1-5
DNA: TGTGCCAGCAGCCAAGCGCGAGCAGGGGGCAATCAGCCCCAGCATTTT
CDR3: CASSQARAGGNQPQHF

V: TRBV6-1
D: TRBD1
size: NA
J: TRBJ1-2
DNA: TGTGCCAGCAGTGAGGGACAGATCTATGGCTACACCTTC
CDR3: CASSEGQIYGYTF

V: TRBV2
D: NA
size: NA
J: TRBJ2-7
DNA: TGTGCCAGCAGTGAAGCAGACTATGCGAGAGGAAAGCAGTACTTC
CDR3: CASSEADYARGKQYF

V: TRBV5-1
D: TRBD2
size: NA
J: TRBJ2-7
DNA: TGCGCCAGCAGCTTGGGGGAAGCGGGAGCCTCCCACGAGCAGTACTTC
CDR3: CASSLGEAGASHEQYF

V: TRBV7-9
D: NA
size: NA
J: TRBJ1-2
DNA: TGTGCCAGCAGCTTAAGTTCGGCTAACTATGGCTACACCTTC
CDR3: CASSLSSANYGYTF

V: TRBV6-6
D: TRBD2
size: NA
J: TRBJ2-1
DNA: TGTGCCAGCGAAGACTCGGGACTAGCGGGAACACAGTTCTTC
CDR3: CASEDSGLAGTQFF

V: TRBV5-4
D: NA
size: NA
J: TRBJ2-1
DNA: TGTGCCAGCAGCTCCCGGCTAGGGGAAAGGAGGGATGAGCAGTTCTTC
CDR3: CASSSRLGERRDEQFF

V: TRBV7-9
D: NA
size: NA
J: TRBJ1-6
DNA: TGTGCCAGCAGCCCGCCAGGGTTCTCACCCCTCCACTTT
CDR3: CASSPPGFSPLHF